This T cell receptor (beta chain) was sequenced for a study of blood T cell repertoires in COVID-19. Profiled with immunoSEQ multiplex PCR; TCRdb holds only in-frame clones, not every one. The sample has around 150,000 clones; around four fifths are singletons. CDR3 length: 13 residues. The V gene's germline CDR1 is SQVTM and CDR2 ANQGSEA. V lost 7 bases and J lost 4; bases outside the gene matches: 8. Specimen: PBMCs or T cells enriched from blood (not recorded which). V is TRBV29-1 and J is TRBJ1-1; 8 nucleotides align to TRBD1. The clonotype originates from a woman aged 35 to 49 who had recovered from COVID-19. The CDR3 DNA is TGCAGCGCAGACAGGGGAAGGGGCACTGAAGCTTTCTTT. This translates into CSADRGRGTEAFF.